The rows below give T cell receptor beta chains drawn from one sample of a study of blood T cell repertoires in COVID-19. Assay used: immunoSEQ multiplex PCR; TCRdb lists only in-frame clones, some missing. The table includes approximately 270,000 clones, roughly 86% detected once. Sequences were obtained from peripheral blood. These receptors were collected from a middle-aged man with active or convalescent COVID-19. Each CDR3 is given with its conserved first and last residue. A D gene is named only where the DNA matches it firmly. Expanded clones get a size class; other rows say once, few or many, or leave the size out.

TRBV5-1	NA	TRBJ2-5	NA	CASSSLSGGDQETQYF	TGCGCCAGCAGCTCCCTAAGCGGAGGGGACCAAGAGACCCAGTACTTC
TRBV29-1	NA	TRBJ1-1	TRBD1	CSGGRDSNTEAFF	TGCAGCGGGGGTCGGGACAGCAACACTGAAGCTTTCTTT
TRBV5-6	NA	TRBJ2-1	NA	CASSFGGPGAYNEQFF	TGTGCCAGCAGCTTTGGCGGGCCAGGGGCCTACAATGAGCAGTTCTTC
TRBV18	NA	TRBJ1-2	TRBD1	CASSPLNAGGSYGYTF	TGTGCCAGCTCACCTTTGAACGCAGGGGGGAGCTATGGCTACACCTTC
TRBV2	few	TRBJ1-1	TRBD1	CASSPYDRAATEAFF	TGTGCCAGCAGTCCTTATGACAGGGCCGCCACTGAAGCTTTCTTT
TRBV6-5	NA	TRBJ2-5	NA	CASSPAVLQETQYF	TGTGCCAGCAGCCCAGCGGTCCTCCAAGAGACCCAGTACTTC
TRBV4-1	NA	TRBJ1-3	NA	CASSPDSGRDTIYF	TGCGCCAGCAGCCCTGATAGCGGTAGAGACACCATATATTTT
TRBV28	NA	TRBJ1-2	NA	CASSDRLYGYTF	TGTGCCAGCAGTGACAGGCTCTATGGCTACACCTTC
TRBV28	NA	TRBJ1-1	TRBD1	CASSPGTGVSEAFF	TGTGCCAGCAGTCCAGGGACAGGGGTCTCTGAAGCTTTCTTT
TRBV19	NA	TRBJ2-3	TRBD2	CASRSGTSGTDTQYF	TGTGCCAGTAGATCCGGGACTAGCGGGACAGATACGCAGTATTTT
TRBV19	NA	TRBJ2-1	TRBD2	CASSDGLAGGPWSDEQFF	TGTGCCAGTTCCGACGGACTAGCGGGAGGGCCATGGTCAGATGAGCAGTTCTTC
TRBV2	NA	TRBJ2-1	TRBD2	CASRVLGGSIYNEQFF	TGTGCCAGCAGAGTCCTGGGGGGGTCAATCTACAATGAGCAGTTCTTC
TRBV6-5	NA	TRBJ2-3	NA	CASRRSSTDTQYF	TGTGCCAGCAGACGGTCGAGCACAGATACGCAGTATTTT
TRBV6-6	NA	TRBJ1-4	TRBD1	CATQGAGNEKLFF	TGTGCCACTCAGGGGGCTGGTAATGAAAAACTGTTTTTT
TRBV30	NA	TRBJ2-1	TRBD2	CAWSGALAGPNNEQFF	TGTGCCTGGAGTGGGGCACTAGCGGGACCAAACAATGAGCAGTTCTTC
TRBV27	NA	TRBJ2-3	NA	CASSETRLTDTQYF	TGTGCCAGCAGCGAGACTAGACTCACAGATACGCAGTATTTT